This TCR beta chain was identified in a study of shared clonotypes between healthy human individuals. Study-level background: Aged between 18 and 49, the donors were a couple of women and a few men. Per donor, CD8 memory used one plate, CD8 naive used two, CD4 memory used three and CD4 naive used three.

CDR1 is SGHNT, CDR2 YYREEE, per germline (reference sequence). The CDR3 sequence is 17 residues long. V was pared by 4 bases and J by 1 base, with 10 bases of the junction left unmatched. Using immunoSEQ multiplex PCR, the repertoire was profiled, and TCRdb retains in-frame clones only, with some absent. The data contain 2 million to 2.5 million clones, 85% to 95% of them singletons. A word on this clone: Its matching antigen is unknown.

Nashville, Tennessee was home to all donors, each a Caucasian adult. Study-level points and caveats: Expectations were that clonotype sharing among donors would be affected by sequencing depth.

The specimen sequenced was naive CD4+ T cells sorted from blood. The subset here: CD45RA+ positively selected. The genes are TRBV5-4 and TRBJ2-2; 7 bases align to TRBD2. The clonotype was recovered from a man between 18 and 35 years old in good health. Here the CDR3 reads CASSKAGTTKNTGELFF. The CDR3 DNA reads TGTGCCAGCAGCAAAGCCGGGACTACAAAGAACACCGGGGAGCTGTTTTTT.